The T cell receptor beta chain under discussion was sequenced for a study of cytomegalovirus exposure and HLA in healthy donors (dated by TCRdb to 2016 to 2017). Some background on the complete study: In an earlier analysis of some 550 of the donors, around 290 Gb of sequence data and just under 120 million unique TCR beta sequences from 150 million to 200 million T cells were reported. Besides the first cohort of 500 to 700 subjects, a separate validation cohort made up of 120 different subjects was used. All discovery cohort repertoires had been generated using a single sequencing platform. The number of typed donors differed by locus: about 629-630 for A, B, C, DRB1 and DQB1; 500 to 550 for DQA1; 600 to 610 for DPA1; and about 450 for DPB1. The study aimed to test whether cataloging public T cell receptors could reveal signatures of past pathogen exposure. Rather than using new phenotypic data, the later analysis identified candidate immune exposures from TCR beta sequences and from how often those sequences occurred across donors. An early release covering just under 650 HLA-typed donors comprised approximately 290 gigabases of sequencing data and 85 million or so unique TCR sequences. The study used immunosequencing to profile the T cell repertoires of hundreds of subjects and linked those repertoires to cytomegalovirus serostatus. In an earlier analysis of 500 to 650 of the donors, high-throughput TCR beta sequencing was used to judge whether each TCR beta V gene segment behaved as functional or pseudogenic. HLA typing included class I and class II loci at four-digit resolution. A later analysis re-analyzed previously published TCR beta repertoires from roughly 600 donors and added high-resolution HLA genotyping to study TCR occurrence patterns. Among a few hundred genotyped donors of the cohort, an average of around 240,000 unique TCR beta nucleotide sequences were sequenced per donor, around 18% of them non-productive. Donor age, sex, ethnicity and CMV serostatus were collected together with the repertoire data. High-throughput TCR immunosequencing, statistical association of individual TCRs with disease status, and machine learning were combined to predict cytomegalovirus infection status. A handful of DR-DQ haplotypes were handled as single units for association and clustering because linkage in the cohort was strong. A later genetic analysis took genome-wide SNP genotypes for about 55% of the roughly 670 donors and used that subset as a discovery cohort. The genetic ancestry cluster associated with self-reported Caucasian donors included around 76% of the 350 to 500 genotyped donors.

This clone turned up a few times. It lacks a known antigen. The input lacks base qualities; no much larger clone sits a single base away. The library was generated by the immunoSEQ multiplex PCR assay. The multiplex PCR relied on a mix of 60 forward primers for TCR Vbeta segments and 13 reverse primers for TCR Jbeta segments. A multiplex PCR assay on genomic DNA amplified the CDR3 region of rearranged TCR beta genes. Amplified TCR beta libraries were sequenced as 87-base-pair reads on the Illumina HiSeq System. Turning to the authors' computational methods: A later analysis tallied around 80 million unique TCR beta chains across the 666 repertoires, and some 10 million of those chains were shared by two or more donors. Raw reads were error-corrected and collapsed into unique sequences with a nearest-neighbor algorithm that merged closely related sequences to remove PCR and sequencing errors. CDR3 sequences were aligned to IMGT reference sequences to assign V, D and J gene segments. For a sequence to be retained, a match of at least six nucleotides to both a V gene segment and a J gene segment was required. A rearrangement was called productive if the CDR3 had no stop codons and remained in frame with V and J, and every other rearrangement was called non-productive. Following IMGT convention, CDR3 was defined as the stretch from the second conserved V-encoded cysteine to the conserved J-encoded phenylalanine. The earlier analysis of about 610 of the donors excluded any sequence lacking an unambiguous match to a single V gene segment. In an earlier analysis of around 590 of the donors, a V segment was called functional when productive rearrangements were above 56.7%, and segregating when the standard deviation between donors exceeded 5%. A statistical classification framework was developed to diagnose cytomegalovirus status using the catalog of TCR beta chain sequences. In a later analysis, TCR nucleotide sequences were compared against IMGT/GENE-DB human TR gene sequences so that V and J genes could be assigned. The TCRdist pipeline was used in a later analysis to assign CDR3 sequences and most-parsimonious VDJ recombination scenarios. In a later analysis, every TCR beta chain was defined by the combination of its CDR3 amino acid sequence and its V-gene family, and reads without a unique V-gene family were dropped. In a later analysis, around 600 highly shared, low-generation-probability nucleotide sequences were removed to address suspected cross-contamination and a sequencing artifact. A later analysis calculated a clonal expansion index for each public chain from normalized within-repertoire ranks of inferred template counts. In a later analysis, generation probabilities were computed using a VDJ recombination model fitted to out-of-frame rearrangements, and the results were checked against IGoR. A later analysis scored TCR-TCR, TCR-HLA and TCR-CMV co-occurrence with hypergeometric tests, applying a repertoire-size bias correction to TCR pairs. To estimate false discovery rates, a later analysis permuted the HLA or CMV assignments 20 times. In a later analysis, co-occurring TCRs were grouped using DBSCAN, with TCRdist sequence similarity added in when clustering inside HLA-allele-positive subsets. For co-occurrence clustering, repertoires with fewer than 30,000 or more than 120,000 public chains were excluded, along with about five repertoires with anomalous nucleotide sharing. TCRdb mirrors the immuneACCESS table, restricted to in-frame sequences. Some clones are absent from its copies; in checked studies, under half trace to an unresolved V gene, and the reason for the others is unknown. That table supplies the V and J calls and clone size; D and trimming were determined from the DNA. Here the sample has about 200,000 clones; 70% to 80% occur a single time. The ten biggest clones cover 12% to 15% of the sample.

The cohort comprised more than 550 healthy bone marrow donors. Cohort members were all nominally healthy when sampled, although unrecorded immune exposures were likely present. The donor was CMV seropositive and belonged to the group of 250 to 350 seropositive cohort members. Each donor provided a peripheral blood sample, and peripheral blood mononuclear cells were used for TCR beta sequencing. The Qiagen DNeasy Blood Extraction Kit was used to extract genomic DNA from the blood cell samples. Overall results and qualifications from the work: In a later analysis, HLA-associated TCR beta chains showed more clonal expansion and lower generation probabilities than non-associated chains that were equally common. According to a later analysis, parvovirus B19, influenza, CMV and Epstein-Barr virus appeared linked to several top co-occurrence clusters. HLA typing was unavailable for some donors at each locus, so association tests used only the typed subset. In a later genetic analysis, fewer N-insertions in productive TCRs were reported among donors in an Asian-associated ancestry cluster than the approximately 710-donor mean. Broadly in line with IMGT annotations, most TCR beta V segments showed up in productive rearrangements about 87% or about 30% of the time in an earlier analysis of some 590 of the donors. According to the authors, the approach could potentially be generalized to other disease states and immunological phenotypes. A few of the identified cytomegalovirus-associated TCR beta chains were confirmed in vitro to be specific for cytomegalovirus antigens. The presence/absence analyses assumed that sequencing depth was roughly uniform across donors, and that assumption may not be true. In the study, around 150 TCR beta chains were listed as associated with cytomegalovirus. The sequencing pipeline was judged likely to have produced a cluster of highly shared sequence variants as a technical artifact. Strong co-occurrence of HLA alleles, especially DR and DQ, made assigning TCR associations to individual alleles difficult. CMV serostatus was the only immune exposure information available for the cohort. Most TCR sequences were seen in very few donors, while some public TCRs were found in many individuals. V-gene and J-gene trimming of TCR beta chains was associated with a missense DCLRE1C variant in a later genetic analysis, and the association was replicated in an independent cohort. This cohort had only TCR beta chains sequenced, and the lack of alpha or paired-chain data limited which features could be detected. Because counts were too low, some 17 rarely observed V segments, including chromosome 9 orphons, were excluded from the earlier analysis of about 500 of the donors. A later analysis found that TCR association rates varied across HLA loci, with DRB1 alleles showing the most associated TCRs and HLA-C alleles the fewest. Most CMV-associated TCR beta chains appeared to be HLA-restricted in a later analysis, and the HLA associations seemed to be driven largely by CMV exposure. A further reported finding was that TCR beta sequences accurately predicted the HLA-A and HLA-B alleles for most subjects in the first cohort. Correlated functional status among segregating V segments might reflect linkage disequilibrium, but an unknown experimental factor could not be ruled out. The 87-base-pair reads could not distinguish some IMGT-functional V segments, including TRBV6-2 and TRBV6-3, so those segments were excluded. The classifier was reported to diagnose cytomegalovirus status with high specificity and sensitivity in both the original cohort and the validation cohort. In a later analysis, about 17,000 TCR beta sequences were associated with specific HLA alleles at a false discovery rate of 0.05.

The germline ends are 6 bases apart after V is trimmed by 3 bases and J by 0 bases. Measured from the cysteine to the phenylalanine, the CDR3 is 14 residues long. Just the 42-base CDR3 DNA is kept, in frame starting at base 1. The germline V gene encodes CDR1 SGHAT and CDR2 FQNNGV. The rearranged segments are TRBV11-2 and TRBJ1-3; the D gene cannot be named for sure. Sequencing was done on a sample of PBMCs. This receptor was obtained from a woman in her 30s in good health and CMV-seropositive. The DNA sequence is TGTGCCAGCAGCTTTGGGAGCTCTGGAAACACCATATATTTT. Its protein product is CASSFGSSGNTIYF.